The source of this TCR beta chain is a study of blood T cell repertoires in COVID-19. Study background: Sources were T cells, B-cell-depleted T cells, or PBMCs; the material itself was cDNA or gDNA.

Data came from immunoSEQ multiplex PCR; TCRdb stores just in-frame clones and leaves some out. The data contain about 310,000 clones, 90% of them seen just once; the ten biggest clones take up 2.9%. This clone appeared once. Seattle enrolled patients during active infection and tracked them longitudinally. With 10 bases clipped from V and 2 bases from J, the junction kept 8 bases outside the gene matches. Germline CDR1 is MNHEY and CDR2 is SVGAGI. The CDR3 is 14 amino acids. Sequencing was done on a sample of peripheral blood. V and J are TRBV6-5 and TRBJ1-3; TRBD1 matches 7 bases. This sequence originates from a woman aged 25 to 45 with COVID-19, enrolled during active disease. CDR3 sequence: CATWEQGTGNTIYF. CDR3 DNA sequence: TGTGCCACATGGGAACAGGGGACTGGAAACACCATATATTTT.